This is a list of T cell receptor beta chains from one sample in a study of shared clonotypes between healthy human individuals. Clones were sequenced by immunoSEQ multiplex PCR, and TCRdb holds only the in-frame ones, with some missing. The data contain about half a million clones, 78% of them singletons. The sequencing sample was made of PBMCs. These receptors all stem from a woman aged 35 to 49 in good health. Some clones in this sample may be carry-over from other donors' samples. Both conserved end residues are part of each CDR3. Each record gives: J gene, V gene, CDR3 protein.

TRBJ2-5	TRBV6-5	CASSYEGETQYF
TRBJ2-1	TRBV6-1	CASSESGSSYNEQFF
TRBJ2-7	TRBV7-8	CASSWKLDRTIFEQYF
TRBJ1-5	TRBV10-3	CAISESRAGTSNQPQHF
TRBJ2-5	TRBV7-7	CASSSTSGFQETQYF
TRBJ2-1	TRBV6-5	CASSYSRSGRSNEQFF
TRBJ2-1	TRBV7-6	CASTAGWARSSYNEQFF
TRBJ2-7	TRBV11-3	CASSLRSTSYEQYF
TRBJ2-7	TRBV5-1	CASRGRTDPREQYF
TRBJ2-3	TRBV30	CAWSVKAGGADTQYF
TRBJ2-2	TRBV7-3	CASSLQENTGELFF
TRBJ1-4	TRBV6-5	CASSRGGNEKLFF
TRBJ1-1	TRBV18	CASSPSGGRNTEAFF
TRBJ1-5	TRBV28	CASSQVVSQHF
TRBJ1-1	TRBV10-3	CAIRDGPTEAFF
TRBJ2-3	TRBV5-1	CASSTGLAGSTDTQYF
TRBJ2-1	TRBV18	CASSPPHLIDEQFF
TRBJ2-1	TRBV7-8	CASSLERLADNEQFF
TRBJ1-5	TRBV6-1	CASSVGNQPQHF